The clone carrying this TCR beta chain was found many times. The record originates from a study of blood T cell repertoires in COVID-19. Study at large: The United States, Italy and Spain provided the acute and convalescent COVID-19 samples. T cells, B-cell-depleted T cells, or PBMCs provided the cDNA or gDNA that served as material.

Germline V lookup: CDR1 MGHRA, CDR2 YSYEKL. The CDR3 has 20 amino acids. Trimming removed 4 bases from V and 1 base from J; junction bases left unmatched: 13. In the source study's methods: Estimation of nucleated cell counts was performed using reference gene primer amplification. Clones were sequenced by immunoSEQ multiplex PCR, and TCRdb holds only the in-frame ones, with some missing. Clonal size and the V and J genes are those of that table, whereas D and trimming came from the DNA. The profile shows about 250,000 clones, more than 65% of them singletons. The sequenced material came from peripheral blood. The chain carries TRBV4-1 and TRBJ2-4; 13 nucleotides align to TRBD2. The receptor's source is a woman older than 75 with acute or convalescent COVID-19. CDR3 amino acids: CASSLLLLAGGPKAKNIQYF. CDR3 bases: TGCGCCAGCAGCCTATTACTACTAGCGGGAGGGCCTAAGGCCAAAAACATTCAGTACTTC.